This T cell receptor beta chain was observed in a study of long-term antiretroviral therapy in people with HIV. Findings and caveats of the study: Control repertoires displayed wider CDR3 length ranges than the HIV repertoires. Transplant-donor-level diversity was not reached after ART, though diversity increased.

With survey level as its setting, the immunoSEQ assay was v3.0. The repertoire was sequenced with immunoSEQ multiplex PCR; TCRdb's copy has only in-frame clones and lacks some. Of some 20,000 clones in the sample, around 80% are singletons; the top ten hold 7.8%. A word on this clone: Its target is unknown.

There are 16 residues in the CDR3. Germline assignment: CDR1 SNHLY and CDR2 FYNNEI. V lost 5 bases to trimming and J lost 5 bases; unmatched junction nucleotides: 7. This chain links TRBV2 with TRBJ2-5; 14 nucleotides align to TRBD2. The sequencing here drew on unsorted PBMCs, taken at the start of antiretroviral therapy, before treatment. The receptor was derived from a woman aged 40 to 50 with HIV. The CDR3 nucleotides are TGTGCCAGCAGTATCCTCAGGACTAGCGGGGGGGAGACCCAGTACTTC. Translated, it gives CASSILRTSGGETQYF.